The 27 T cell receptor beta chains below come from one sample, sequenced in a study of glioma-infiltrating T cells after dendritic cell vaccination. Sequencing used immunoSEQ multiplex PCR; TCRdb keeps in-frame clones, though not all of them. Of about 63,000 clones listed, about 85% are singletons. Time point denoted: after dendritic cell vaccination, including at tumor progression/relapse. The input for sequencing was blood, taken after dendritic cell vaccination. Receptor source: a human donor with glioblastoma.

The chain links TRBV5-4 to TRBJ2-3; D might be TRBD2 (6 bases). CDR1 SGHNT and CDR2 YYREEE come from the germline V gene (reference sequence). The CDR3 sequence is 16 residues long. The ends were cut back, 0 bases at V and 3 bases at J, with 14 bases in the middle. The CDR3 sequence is CASSLEVGGWTDTQYF. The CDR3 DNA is TGTGCCAGCAGCTTGGAGGTGGGGGGATGGACAGATACGCAGTATTTT.

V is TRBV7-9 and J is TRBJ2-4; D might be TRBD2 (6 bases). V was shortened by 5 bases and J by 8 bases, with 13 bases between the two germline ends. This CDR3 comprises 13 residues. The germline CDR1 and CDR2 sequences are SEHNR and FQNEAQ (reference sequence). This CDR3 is CASSLGDFDIQYF. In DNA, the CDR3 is TGTGCCAGCAGCCTCGGGGACTTCGACATTCAGTACTTC.

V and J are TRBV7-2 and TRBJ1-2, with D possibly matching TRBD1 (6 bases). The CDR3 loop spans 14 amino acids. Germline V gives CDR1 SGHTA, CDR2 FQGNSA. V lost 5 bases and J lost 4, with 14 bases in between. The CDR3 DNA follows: TGTGCCAGCAGCCCGGCGGGGGGCTTCTATGGCTACACCTTC. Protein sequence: CASSPAGGFYGYTF.

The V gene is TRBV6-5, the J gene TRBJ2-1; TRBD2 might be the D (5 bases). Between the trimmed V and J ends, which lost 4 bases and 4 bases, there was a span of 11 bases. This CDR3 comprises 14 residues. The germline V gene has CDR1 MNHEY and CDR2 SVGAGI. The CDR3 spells CASSSGNLYNEQFF. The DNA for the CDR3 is TGTGCCAGCAGTTCCGGGAACCTATACAATGAGCAGTTCTTC.

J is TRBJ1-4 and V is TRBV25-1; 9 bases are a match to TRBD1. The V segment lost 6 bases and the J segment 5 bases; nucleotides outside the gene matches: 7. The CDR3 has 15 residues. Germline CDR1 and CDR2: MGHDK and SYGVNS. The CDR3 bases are TGTGCCAGCAGAGTCTGGGGGACAGGGAATGAAAAACTGTTTTTT. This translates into CASRVWGTGNEKLFF. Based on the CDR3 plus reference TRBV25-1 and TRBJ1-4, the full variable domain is EADIYQTPRYLVIGTGKKITLECSQTMGHDKMYWYQQDPGMELHLIHYSYGVNSTEKGDLSSESTVSRIRTEHFPLTLESARPSHTSQYLCASRVWGTGNEKLFFGSGTQLSVL.

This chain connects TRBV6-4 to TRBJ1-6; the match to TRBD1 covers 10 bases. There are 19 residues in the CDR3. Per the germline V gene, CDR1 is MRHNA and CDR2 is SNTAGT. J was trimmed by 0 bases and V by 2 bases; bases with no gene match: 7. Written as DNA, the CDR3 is TGTGCCAGCAGTGACGGACAGGGGGAATTGGGCTCCTATAATTCACCCCTCCACTTT. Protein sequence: CASSDGQGELGSYNSPLHF.

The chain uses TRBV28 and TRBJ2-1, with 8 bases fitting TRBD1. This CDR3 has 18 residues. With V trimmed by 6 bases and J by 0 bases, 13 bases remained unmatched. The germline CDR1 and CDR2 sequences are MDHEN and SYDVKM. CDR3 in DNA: TGTGCCAGCAGCTACCAAATCTCCGGACAGGGCTCCTACAATGAGCAGTTCTTC. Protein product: CASSYQISGQGSYNEQFF.

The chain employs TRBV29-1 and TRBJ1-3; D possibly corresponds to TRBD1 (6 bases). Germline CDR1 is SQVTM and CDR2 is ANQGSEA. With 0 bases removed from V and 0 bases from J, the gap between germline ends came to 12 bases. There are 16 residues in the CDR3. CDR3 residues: CSVEDLGTTSGNTIYF. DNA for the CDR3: TGCAGCGTTGAAGATTTAGGGACAACCTCTGGAAACACCATATATTTT.

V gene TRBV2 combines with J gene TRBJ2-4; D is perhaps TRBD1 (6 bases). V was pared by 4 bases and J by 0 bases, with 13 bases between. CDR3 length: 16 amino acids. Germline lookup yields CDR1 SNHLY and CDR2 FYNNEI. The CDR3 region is CASSGYRELAKNIQYF. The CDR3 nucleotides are TGTGCCAGCAGTGGATACAGGGAACTAGCCAAAAACATTCAGTACTTC. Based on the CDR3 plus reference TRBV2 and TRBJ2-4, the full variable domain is EPEVTQTPSHQVTQMGQEVILRCVPISNHLYFYWYRQILGQKVEFLVSFYNNEISEKSEIFDDQFSVERPDGSNFTLKIRSTKLEDSAMYFCASSGYRELAKNIQYFGAGTRLSVL.

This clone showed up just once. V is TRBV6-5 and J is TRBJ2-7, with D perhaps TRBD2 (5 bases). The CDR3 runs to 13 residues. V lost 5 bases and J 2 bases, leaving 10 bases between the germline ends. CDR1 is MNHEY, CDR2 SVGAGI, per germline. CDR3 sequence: CASSRGLTYEQYF. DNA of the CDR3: TGTGCCAGCAGTCGCGGACTCACCTACGAGCAGTACTTC.

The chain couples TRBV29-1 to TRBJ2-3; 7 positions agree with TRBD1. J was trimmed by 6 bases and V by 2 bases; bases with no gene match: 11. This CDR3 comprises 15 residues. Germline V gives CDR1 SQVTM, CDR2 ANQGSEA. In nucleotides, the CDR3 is TGCAGCGTTGAACAATGGTTGGACAGGAGCGATACGCAGTATTTT. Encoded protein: CSVEQWLDRSDTQYF.

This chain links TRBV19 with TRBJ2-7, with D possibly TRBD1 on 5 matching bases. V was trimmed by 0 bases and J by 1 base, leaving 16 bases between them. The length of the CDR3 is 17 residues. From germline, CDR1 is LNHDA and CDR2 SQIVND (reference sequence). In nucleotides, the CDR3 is TGTGCCAGTAGTATAGATTCGAGAGGCCACAGGTCCTACGAGCAGTACTTC. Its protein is CASSIDSRGHRSYEQYF.

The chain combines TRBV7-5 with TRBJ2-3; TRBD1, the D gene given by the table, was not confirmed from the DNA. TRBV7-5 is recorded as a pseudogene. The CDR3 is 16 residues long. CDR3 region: CARSWYRDREIGYAVF. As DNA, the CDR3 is TGTGCCAGAAGCTGGTACCGGGACAGGGAAATAGGATACGCAGTATTT.

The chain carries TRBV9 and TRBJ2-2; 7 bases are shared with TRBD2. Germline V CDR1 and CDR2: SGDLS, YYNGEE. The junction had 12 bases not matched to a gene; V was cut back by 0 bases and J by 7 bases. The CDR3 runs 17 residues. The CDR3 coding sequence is TGTGCCAGCAGCGTAGGCCTAAGGCCGGGGGGTCACGGGGAGCTGTTTTTT. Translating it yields CASSVGLRPGGHGELFF.

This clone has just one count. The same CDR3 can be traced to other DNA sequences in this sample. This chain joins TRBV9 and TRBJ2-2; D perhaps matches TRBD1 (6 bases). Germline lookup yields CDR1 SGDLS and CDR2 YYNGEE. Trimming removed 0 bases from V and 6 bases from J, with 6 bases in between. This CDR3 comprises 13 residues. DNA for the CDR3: TGTGCCAGCAGCGTAGAGGGGGCCGGGGAGCTGTTTTTT. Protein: CASSVEGAGELFF.

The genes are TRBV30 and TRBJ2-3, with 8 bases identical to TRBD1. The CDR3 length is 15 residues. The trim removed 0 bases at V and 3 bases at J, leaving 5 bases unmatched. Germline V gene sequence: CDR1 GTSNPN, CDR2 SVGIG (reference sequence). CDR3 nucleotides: TGTGCCTGGAGTGTCGGACAGGGAGGAACAGATACGCAGTATTTT. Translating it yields CAWSVGQGGTDTQYF.

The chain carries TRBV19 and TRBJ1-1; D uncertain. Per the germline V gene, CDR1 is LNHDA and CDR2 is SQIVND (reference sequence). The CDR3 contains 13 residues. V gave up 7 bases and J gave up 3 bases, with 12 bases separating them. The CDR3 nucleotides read TGTGCCAGTACCGCCTACAGAGACACTGAAGCTTTCTTT. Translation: CASTAYRDTEAFF.

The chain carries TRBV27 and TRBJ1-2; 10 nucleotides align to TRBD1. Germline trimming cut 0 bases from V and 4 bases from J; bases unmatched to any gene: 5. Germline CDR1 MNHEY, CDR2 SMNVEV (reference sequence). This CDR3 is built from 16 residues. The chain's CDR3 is CASSLSGRQGAYGYTF. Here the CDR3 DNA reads TGTGCCAGCAGTTTATCGGGACGACAGGGGGCCTATGGCTACACCTTC.

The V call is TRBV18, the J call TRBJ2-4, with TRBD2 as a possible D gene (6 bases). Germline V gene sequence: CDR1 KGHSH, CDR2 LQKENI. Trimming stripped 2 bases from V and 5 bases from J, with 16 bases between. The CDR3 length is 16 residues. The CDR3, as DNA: TGTGCCAGCTCACCAGAGGGCAGCGGAGGGCAAAACATTCAGTACTTC. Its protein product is CASSPEGSGGQNIQYF.

The CDR3 loop reads CASRKQGSYEQYF. The CDR3 DNA sequence: TGTGCCAGCAGGAAACAGGGGTCCTACGAGCAGTACTTC. This chain uses TRBV6-5 with TRBJ2-7; 7 bases are a match to TRBD1. The CDR3 is 13 amino acids. In germline, CDR1 is MNHEY, CDR2 SVGAGI. With 6 bases clipped from V and 1 base from J, the junction kept 3 bases outside the gene matches.

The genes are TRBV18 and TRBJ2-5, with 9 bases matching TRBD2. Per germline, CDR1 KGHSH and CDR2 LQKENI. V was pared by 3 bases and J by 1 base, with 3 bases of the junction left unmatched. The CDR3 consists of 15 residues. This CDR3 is CASSPKAGGQETQYF. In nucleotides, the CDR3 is TGTGCCAGCTCACCTAAAGCGGGGGGCCAAGAGACCCAGTACTTC.

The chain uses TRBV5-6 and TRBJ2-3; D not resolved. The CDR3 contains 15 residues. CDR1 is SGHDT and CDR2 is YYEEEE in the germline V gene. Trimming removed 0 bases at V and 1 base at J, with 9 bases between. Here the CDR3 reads CASSLDPGRTDTQYF. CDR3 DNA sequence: TGTGCCAGCAGCTTGGACCCCGGTCGCACAGATACGCAGTATTTT.

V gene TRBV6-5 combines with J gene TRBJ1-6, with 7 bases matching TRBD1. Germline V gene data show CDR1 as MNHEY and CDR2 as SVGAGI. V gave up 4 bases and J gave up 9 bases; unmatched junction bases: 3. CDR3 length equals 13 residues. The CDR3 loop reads CASSLTGPSPLHF. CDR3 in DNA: TGTGCCAGCAGTTTGACAGGGCCTTCACCCCTCCACTTT.

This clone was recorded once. CDR3 sequence reads: CASSLFPTVKETQYF. As DNA, the CDR3 is TGCGCCAGCAGCTTGTTCCCGACTGTTAAAGAGACCCAGTACTTC. This chain links TRBV5-1 with TRBJ2-5; no clear D. The CDR3 sequence is 15 residues long. Germline CDR1 is SGHRS and CDR2 is YFSETQ. Trimming shortened V by 1 base and J by 3 bases, and 13 bases separated the two germline ends.

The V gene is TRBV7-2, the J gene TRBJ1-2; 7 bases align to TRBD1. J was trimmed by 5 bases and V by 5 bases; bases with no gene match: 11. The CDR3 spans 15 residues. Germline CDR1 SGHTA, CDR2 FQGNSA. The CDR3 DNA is TGTGCCAGCAGCGTACCGGGACAGCTTTCATATGGCTACACCTTC. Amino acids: CASSVPGQLSYGYTF.

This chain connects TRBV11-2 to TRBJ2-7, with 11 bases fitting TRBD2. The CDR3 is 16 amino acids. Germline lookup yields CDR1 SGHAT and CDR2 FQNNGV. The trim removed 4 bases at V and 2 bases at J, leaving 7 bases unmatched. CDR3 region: CASSSYLAGGAYEQYF. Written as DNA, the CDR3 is TGTGCCAGCAGCTCCTATCTAGCGGGGGGAGCCTACGAGCAGTACTTC.

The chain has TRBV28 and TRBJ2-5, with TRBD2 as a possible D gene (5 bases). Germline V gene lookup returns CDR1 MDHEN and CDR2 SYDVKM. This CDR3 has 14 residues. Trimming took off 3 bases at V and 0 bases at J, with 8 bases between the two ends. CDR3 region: CASSFSGNQETQYF. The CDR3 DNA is TGTGCCAGCAGTTTTTCGGGGAACCAAGAGACCCAGTACTTC. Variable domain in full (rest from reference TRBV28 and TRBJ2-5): DVKVTQSSRYLVKRTGEKVFLECVQDMDHENMFWYRQDPGLGLRLIYFSYDVKMKEKGDIPEGYSVSREKKERFSLILESASTNQTSMYLCASSFSGNQETQYFGPGTRLLVL.